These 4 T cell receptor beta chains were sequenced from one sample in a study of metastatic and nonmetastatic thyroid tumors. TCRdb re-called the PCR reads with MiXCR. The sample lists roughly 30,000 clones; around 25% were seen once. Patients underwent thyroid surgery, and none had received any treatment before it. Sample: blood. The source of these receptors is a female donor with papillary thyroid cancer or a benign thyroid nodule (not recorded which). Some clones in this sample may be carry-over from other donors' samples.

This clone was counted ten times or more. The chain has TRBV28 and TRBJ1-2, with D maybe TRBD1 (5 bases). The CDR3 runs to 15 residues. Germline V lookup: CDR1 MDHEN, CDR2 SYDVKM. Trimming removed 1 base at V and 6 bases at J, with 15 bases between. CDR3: CASSLSSSGDNGYTF. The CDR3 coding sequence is TGTGCCAGCAGTTTATCATCGTCGGGGGATAATGGCTACACCTTC.

As DNA, the CDR3 is TGTGCCTGGAATATCGGGTCCACTAACTATGGCTACACCTTC. Encoded protein: CAWNIGSTNYGYTF. The chain links TRBV30 to TRBJ1-2; D is uncertain. The length of the CDR3 is 14 residues. Germline-derived CDR1 and CDR2 are GTSNPN and SVGIG (reference sequence). V was shortened by 4 bases and J by 0 bases, with 12 bases between the two germline ends.

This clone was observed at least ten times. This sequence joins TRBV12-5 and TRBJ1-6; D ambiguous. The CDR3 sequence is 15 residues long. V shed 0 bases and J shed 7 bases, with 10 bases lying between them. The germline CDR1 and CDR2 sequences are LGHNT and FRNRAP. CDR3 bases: TGTGCTAGTGGTTTGGTCGAACAGCGGAATTCACCCCTCCACTTT. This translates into CASGLVEQRNSPLHF.

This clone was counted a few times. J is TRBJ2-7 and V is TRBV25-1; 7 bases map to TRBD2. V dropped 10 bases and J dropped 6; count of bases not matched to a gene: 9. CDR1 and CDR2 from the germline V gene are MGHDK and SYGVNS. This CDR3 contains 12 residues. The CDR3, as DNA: TGTGCCACAAACTTGGGCGGGGGCGAGCAGTACTTC. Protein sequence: CATNLGGGEQYF.